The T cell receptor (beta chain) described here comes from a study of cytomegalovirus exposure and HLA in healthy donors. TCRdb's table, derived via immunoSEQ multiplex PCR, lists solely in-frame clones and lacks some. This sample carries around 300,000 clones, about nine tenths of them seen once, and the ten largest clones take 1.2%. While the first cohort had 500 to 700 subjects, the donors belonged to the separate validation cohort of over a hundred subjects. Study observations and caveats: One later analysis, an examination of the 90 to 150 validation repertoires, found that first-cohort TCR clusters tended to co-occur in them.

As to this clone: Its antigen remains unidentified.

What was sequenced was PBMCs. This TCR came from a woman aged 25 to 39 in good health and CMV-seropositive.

This chain's CDR3 is CASSLPYTGELFF. CDR3 coding DNA: TGTGCCAGCAGTTTGCCCTATACCGGGGAGCTGTTTTTT. The chain employs TRBV27 and TRBJ2-2; D gene uncertain. CDR3 length equals 13 residues. CDR1 is MNHEY and CDR2 is SMNVEV in the germline V gene (reference sequence). V was trimmed by 3 bases and J by 5 bases, leaving 7 bases between them.